These 4 T cell receptor beta chains share one sample of origin, sequenced in a study of T cell repertoires in cytomegalovirus infection. These receptors' antigens are unknown. TCRdb analysed the reads with MiXCR anew, one entry per CDR3 protein. The sample yields tens of thousands of distinct CDR3 sequences, more than 20% seen once. The source material was CD8+ T cells from cultured PBMCs, sampled from culture after CMV antigen stimulation. The receptors originated from a human donor in good health (CMV status not recorded). Some clones in this sample may be carry-over from other donors' samples.

This clonotype has just a few counts. The genes are TRBV6-6 and TRBJ2-7; D is unclear. CDR1 MNHNY and CDR2 SVGAGI come from the germline V gene (reference sequence). CDR3 size: 15 residues. Trimming removed 0 bases from V and 1 base from J, with 10 bases in between. The DNA for the CDR3 is TGTGCCAGCAGTTACTCGAATCCGTATTCCTACGAGCAGTACTTC. Its protein is CASSYSNPYSYEQYF.

This clonotype appeared a few times. The chain carries TRBV7-9 and TRBJ2-7, with D perhaps assigned TRBD1 or TRBD2 (5 bases each). Germline CDR1 SEHNR, CDR2 FQNEAQ (reference sequence). There are 12 residues in the CDR3. V was trimmed by 8 bases and J by 3 bases, leaving 11 bases between them. CDR3 loop: CASGTGDYEQYF. DNA for the CDR3: TGTGCCAGCGGGACGGGCGACTACGAGCAGTACTTC.

This clonotype has only a few counts. The genes are TRBV7-6 and TRBJ2-2; no firm D call. This CDR3 has 15 amino acids. Germline CDR1 and CDR2: SGHVS and FNYEAQ. Trimming pared 3 bases from V and 5 bases from J, leaving 13 bases between. In DNA form, the CDR3 reads TGTGCCAGCAGCTTTCGAATCGGAGTGACCGGGGAGCTGTTTTTT. It encodes CASSFRIGVTGELFF. Complete variable domain (other parts from reference TRBV7-6 and TRBJ2-2): GAGVSQSPRYKVTKRGQDVALRCDPISGHVSLYWYRQALGQGPEFLTYFNYEAQQDKSGLPNDRFSAERPEGSISTLTIQRTEQRDSAMYRCASSFRIGVTGELFFGEGSRLTVL.

This clonotype occurred a few times. The chain recombines TRBV19 with TRBJ2-1, with 9 bases fitting TRBD1. This CDR3 is 15 amino acids long. Losses at the gene ends were 6 bases for V and 6 bases for J; bases not matched to a gene: 9. Germline V gives CDR1 LNHDA, CDR2 SQIVND (reference sequence). The CDR3 sequence: CASSTGTGSLNEQFF. The CDR3 DNA reads TGTGCCAGTAGCACCGGGACAGGGTCCCTCAATGAGCAGTTCTTC.